The clone carrying this TCR beta chain occurred many times. What it recognizes is unknown. This CDR3 is built from 14 residues. CDR1 and CDR2 (germline): SGHVS, FNYEAQ. V gave up 3 bases and J gave up 8 bases, with 14 bases separating them. This record belongs to a study of T-cell reconstitution after alpha-beta-depleted transplantation in children. Study outcomes and limitations: Several hundred graft clones that had expanded were reportedly the source of alpha-beta T cells about two months after transplant. Surviving recipient T cells and thymic progenitors underlay high day-60 TCRbeta diversity in some patients. The main origin of T-cell counts and diversity one year after transplant was newly produced T cells.

Preparing the TCRbeta library involved the use of unique molecular identifiers. TCRdb processed the PCR reads anew with MiXCR; each CDR3 protein has one entry. The sample lists hundreds of thousands of distinct CDR3 sequences, roughly 14% seen once, with 0.65% to 0.9% in the top ten. This chain links TRBV7-6 with TRBJ2-1; a weak D match, TRBD1 (6 bases). The sequencing used PBMCs, collected before TCRalphabeta/CD19-depleted stem cell transplant. The receptor's source is a girl aged 2 to 10 with congenital amegakaryocytic thrombocytopenia, due to receive a stem cell transplant. In DNA, the CDR3 is TGTGCCAGCAGCTTCGGTCCGGACAGCGATGAGCAGTTCTTC. It is translated as CASSFGPDSDEQFF. Full variable domain (rest looked up from reference TRBV7-6 and TRBJ2-1): GAGVSQSPRYKVTKRGQDVALRCDPISGHVSLYWYRQALGQGPEFLTYFNYEAQQDKSGLPNDRFSAERPEGSISTLTIQRTEQRDSAMYRCASSFGPDSDEQFFGPGTRLTVL.